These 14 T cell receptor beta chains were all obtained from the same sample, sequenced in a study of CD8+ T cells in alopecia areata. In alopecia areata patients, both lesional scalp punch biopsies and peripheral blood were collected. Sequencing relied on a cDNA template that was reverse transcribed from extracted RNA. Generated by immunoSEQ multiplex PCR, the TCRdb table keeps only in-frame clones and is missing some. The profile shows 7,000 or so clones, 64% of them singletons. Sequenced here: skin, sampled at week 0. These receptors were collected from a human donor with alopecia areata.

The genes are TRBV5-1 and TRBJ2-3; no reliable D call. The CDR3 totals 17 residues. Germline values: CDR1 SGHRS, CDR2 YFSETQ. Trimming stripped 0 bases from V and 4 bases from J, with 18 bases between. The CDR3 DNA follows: TGCGCCAGCAGCTTGGCCGACGTGGTTGAGTGGTCAGATACGCAGTATTTT. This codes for CASSLADVVEWSDTQYF.

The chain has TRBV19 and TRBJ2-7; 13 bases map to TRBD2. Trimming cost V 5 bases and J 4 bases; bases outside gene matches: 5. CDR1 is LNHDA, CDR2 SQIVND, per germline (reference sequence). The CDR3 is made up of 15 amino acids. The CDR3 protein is CASSVGLAGRYEQYF. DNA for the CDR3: TGTGCCAGTAGTGTGGGACTAGCGGGAAGGTACGAGCAGTACTTC. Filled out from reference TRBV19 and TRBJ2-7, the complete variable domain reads DGGITQSPKYLFRKEGQNVTLSCEQNLNHDAMYWYRQDPGQGLRLIYYSQIVNDFQKGDIAEGYSVSREKKESFPLTVTSAQKNPTAFYLCASSVGLAGRYEQYFGPGTRLTVT.

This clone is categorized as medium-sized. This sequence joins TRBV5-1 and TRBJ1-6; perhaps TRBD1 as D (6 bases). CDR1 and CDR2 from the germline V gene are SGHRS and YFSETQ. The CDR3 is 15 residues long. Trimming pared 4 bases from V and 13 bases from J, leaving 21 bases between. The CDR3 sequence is CASSPDRIPLFPLHF. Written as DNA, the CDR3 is TGCGCCAGCAGCCCGGACAGAATCCCCTTATTTCCCCTCCACTTT. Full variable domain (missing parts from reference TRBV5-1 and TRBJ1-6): KAGVTQTPRYLIKTRGQQVTLSCSPISGHRSVSWYQQTPGQGLQFLFEYFSETQRNKGNFPGRFSGRQFSNSRSEMNVSTLELGDSALYLCASSPDRIPLFPLHFGNGTRLTVT.

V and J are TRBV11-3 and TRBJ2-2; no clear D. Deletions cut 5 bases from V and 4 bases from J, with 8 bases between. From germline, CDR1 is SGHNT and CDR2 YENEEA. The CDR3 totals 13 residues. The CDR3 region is CASSPRATGELFF. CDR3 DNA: TGTGCCAGCAGCCCTAGGGCCACCGGGGAGCTGTTTTTT.

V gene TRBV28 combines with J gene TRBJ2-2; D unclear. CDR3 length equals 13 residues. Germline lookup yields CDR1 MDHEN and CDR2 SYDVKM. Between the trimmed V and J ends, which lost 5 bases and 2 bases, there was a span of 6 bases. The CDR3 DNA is TGTGCCAGCAGTGAGCGTAACACCGGGGAGCTGTTTTTT. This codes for CASSERNTGELFF.

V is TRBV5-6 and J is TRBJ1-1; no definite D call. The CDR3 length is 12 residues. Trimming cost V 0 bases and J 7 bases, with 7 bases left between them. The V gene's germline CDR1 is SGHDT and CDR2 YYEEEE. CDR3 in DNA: TGTGCCAGCAGCTTGGCGCGGCTTGAAGCTTTCTTT. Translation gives CASSLARLEAFF.

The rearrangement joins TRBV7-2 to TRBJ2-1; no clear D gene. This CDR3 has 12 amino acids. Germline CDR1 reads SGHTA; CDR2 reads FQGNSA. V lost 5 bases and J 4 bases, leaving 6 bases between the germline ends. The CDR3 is CASSATYNEQFF. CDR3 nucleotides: TGTGCCAGCAGCGCCACTTACAATGAGCAGTTCTTC.

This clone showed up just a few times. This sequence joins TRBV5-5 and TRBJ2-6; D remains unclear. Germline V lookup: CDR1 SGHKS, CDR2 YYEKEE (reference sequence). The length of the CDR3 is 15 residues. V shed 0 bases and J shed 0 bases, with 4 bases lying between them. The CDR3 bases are TGTGCCAGCAGCTTGGACAGCTCTGGGGCCAACGTCCTGACTTTC. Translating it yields CASSLDSSGANVLTF.

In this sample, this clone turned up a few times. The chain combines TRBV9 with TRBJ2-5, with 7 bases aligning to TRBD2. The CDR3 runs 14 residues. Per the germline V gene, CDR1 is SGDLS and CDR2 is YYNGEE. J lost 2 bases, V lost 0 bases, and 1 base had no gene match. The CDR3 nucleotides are TGTGCCAGCAGCGTAGGGGGGGGTCAAGAGACCCAGTACTTC. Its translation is CASSVGGGQETQYF.

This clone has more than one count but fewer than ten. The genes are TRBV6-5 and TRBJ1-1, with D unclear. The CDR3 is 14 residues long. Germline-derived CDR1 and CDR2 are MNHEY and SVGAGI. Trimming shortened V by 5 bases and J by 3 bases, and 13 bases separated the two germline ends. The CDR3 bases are TGTGCCAGCAGTCCCTCTTGGGGAGACACTGAAGCTTTCTTT. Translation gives CASSPSWGDTEAFF.

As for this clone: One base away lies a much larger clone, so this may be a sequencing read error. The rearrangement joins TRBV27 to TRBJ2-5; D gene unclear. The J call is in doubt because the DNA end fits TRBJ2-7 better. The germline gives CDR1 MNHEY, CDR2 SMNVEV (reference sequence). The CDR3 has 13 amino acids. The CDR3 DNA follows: TGTGCCAGCAGTTTATCGATAGGCTACGAGCAGTACTTC. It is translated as CASSLSIGYEQYF.

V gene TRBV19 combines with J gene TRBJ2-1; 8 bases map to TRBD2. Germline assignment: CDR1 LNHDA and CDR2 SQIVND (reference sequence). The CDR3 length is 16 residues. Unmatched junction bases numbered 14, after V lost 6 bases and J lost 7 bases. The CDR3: CASSHFSRGANNEQFF. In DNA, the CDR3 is TGTGCCAGTAGCCACTTCTCGCGGGGGGCTAATAATGAGCAGTTCTTC.

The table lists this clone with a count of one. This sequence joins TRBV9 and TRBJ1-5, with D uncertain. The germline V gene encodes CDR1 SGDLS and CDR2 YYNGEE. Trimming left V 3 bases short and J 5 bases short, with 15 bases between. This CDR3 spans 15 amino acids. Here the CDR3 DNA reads TGTGCCAGCAGCGCCTTTGGTGGGTTGGATCAGCCCCAGCATTTT. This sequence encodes CASSAFGGLDQPQHF.

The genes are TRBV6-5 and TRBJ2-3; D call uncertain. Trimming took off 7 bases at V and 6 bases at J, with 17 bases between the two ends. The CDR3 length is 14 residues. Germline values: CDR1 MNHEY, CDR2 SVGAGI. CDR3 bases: TGTGCCAGCACCCCTGGCAGATATGCCGATACGCAGTATTTT. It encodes CASTPGRYADTQYF.